This TCR beta chain was identified during a study of blood T cell repertoires in COVID-19. V trimming: 5 bases; J trimming: 3 bases; junction bases outside the gene matches: 9. Looked up from germline, CDR1 is MDHEN and CDR2 is SYDVKM. The CDR3 spans 15 residues. Methods used by the authors: Nucleated cell counts were estimated from reference gene primer amplification. TCRdb's table, derived via immunoSEQ multiplex PCR, lists solely in-frame clones and lacks some. V, J and clone size were drawn from that table, and D and trimming were deduced from the DNA. In the table there are tens of thousands of clones, approximately 90% of which are singletons.

The chain uses TRBV28 and TRBJ1-2, with 7 bases fitting TRBD1. The sequence came from a man aged 60 to 75 with acute or convalescent COVID-19. Material: peripheral blood. CDR3 nucleotides: TGTGCCAGCAGTCGACCCTCCACAGGGGACTATGGCTACACCTTC. Its translation is CASSRPSTGDYGYTF.